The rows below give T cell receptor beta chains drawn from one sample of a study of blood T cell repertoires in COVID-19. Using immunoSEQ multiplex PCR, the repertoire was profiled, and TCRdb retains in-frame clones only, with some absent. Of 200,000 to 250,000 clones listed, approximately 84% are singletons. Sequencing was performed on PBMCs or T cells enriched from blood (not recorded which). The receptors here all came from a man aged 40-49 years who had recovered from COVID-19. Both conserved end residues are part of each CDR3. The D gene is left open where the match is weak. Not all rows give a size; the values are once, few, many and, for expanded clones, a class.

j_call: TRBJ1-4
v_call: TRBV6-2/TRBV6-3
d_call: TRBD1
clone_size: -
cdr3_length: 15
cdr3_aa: CASSSLGTGDEKLFF
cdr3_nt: TGTGCCAGCAGCTCCCTCGGGACAGGGGATGAAAAACTGTTTTTT

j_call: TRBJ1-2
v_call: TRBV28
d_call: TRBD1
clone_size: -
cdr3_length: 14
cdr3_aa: CASTNDRGSDGYTF
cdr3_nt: TGTGCCAGCACCAACGACAGGGGGAGCGATGGCTACACCTTC

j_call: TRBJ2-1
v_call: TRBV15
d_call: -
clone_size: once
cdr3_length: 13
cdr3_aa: CATSRGGVTEQFF
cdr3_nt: TGTGCCACCAGCAGAGGGGGGGTCACTGAGCAGTTCTTC

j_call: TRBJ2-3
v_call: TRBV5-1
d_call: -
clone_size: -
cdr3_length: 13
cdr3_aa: CASSFSSTDTQYF
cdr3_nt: TGCGCCAGCAGCTTTTCGAGCACAGATACGCAGTATTTT

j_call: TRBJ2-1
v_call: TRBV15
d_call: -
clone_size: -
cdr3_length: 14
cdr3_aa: CATSRVVSYNEQFF
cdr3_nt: TGTGCCACCAGCAGAGTCGTCTCCTACAATGAGCAGTTCTTC

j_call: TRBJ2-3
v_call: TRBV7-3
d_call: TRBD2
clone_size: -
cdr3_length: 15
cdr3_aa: CASSPDSGGTDTQYF
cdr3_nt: TGTGCCAGCAGCCCGGATAGCGGGGGGACAGATACGCAGTATTTT

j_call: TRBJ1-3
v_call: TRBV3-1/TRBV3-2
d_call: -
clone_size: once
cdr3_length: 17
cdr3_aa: CASSQLGGDLSGNTIYF
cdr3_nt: TGTGCCAGCAGCCAATTGGGGGGGGACCTCTCTGGAAACACCATATATTTT

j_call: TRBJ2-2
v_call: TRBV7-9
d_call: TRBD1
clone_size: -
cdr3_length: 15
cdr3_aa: CASRPGTGFPGELFF
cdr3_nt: TGTGCCAGCAGACCCGGGACAGGGTTTCCCGGGGAGCTGTTTTTT

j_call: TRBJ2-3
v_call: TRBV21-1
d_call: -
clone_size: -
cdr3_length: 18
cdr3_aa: CASSKQNWSPECTDTQYF
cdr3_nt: TGTGCCAGCAGCAAGCAGAACTGGTCCCCGGAGTGCACAGATACGCAGTATTTT

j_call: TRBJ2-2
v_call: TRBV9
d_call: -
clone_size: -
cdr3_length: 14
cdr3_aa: CASTSQPGAGELFF
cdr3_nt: TGTGCCAGCACCTCACAACCGGGGGCCGGGGAGCTGTTTTTT

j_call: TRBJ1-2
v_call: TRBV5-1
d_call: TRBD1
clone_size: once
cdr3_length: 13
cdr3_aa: CASGTDRGYGYTF
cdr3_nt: TGCGCCAGCGGGACGGACAGGGGCTATGGCTACACCTTC

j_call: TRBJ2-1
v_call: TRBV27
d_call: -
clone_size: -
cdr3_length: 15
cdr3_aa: CASSLDAQSYNEQFF
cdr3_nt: TGTGCCAGCAGTTTAGATGCACAAAGCTACAATGAGCAGTTCTTC

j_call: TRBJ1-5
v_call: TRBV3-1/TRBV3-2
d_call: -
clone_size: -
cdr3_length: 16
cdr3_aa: CASSRGQIHGNQPQHF
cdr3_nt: TGTGCCAGCAGCCGGGGACAAATCCACGGCAATCAGCCCCAGCATTTT

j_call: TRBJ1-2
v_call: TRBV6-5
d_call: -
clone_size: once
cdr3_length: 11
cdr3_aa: CASYREGGYTF
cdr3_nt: TGTGCCAGCTACAGGGAGGGTGGCTACACCTTC

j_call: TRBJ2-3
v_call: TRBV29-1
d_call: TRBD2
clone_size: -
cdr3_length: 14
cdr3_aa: CSVSKWEGQDTQYF
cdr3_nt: TGCAGCGTTTCGAAGTGGGAGGGCCAAGATACGCAGTATTTT

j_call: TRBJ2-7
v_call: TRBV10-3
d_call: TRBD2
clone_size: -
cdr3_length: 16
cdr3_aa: CAISETSGGLSYEQYF
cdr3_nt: TGTGCCATCAGTGAGACTAGCGGGGGCCTTTCCTACGAGCAGTACTTC

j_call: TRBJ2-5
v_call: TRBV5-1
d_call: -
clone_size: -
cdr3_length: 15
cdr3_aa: CASSLEEVGLETQYF
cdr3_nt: TGCGCCAGCAGCTTGGAAGAGGTCGGTTTGGAGACCCAGTACTTC

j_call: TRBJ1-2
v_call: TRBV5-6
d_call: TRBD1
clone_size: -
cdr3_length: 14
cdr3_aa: CASGFRDRGLGYTF
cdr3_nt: TGTGCCAGCGGTTTCCGGGACAGGGGGCTGGGCTACACCTTC

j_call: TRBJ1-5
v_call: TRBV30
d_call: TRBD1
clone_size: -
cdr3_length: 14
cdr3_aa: CAWSRTGNNQPQHF
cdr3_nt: TGTGCCTGGAGTCGGACAGGGAATAATCAGCCCCAGCATTTT

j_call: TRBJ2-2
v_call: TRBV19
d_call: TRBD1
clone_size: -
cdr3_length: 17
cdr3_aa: CASSSPPGQTLTGELFF
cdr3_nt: TGTGCCAGTAGTTCGCCCCCGGGACAGACCCTCACCGGGGAGCTGTTTTTT

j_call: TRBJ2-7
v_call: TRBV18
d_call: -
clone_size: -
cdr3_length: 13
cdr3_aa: CASSRAEPHEQYF
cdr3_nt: TGTGCCAGCTCCCGCGCGGAGCCCCACGAGCAGTACTTC

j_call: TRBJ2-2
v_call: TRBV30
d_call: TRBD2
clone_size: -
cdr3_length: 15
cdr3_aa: CAFNGGDGTTGELFF
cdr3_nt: TGTGCCTTCAACGGGGGGGACGGAACTACCGGGGAGCTGTTTTTT

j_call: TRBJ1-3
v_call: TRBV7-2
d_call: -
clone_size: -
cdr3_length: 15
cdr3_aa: CASSLQASSGNTIYF
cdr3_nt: TGTGCCAGCAGCTTGCAGGCGAGCTCTGGAAACACCATATATTTT